The 5 T cell receptor beta chains below were found in one sample sequenced in a study of OX40 agonist ivuxolimab in advanced cancers. The data were produced by immunoSEQ multiplex PCR, yet TCRdb's version contains in-frame clones alone and is incomplete. In the table there are around 62,000 clones, approximately 89% of which are singletons. Specimen: CD4+ or CD8+ T cells sorted from blood, collected in a trial of the OX40 agonist ivuxolimab. The receptors originated from an adult with an advanced solid tumor such as melanoma, head and neck, liver or kidney cancer.

The CDR3: CAIGNTEAFF. Here the CDR3 DNA reads TGTGCCATAGGGAACACTGAAGCTTTCTTT. This rearrangement joins TRBV6-5 to TRBJ1-1; D is unclear. CDR1 MNHEY and CDR2 SVGAGI come from the germline V gene. The CDR3 is 10 residues long. The ends were cut back, 10 bases at V and 1 base at J, with 4 bases in the middle.

The CDR3 here is CASTSGAIVSEQFF. The CDR3 region has the DNA TGTGCCAGCACCTCCGGGGCCATAGTCAGTGAGCAGTTCTTC. J is TRBJ2-1 and V is TRBV6-5, with D perhaps assigned TRBD1 or TRBD2 (5 bases each). Trimming cost V 7 bases and J 9 bases, with 19 bases left between them. The CDR3 has 14 amino acids. Per the germline V gene, CDR1 is MNHEY and CDR2 is SVGAGI.

This clone was observed a few times. The J gene is TRBJ2-7, the V gene TRBV28; D is perhaps TRBD2 (6 bases). Trimming removed 4 bases from V and 2 bases from J, with 24 bases in between. Germline V gene sequence: CDR1 MDHEN, CDR2 SYDVKM. This CDR3 comprises 18 residues. DNA of the CDR3: TGTGCCAGCAGTTCGCCCCGAACTTGGACTATCATAGCCTACGAGCAGTACTTC. The encoded protein is CASSSPRTWTIIAYEQYF.

This chain joins TRBV18 and TRBJ1-1, with D maybe TRBD1 (5 bases). The CDR3 sequence is 15 residues long. CDR1 and CDR2 (germline): KGHSH, LQKENI. The ends were cut back, 3 bases at V and 4 bases at J, with 15 bases in the middle. Here the CDR3 reads CASSPPQGSGTEAFF. The CDR3 nucleotides read TGTGCCAGCTCACCTCCCCAGGGAAGCGGCACTGAAGCTTTCTTT.

This chain connects TRBV5-8 to TRBJ2-5; D not certain. The germline gives CDR1 SGHTS, CDR2 YDEGEE. The CDR3 totals 13 residues. Between the trimmed V and J ends, which lost 0 bases and 4 bases, there was a span of 7 bases. CDR3: CASSLEQLETQYF. The DNA of the CDR3 is TGTGCCAGCAGCTTGGAACAGTTAGAGACCCAGTACTTC. Filled out from reference TRBV5-8 and TRBJ2-5, the complete variable domain reads EAGVTQSPTHLIKTRGQQATLRCSPISGHTSVYWYQQALGLGLQFLLWYDEGEERNRGNFPPRFSGRQFPNYSSELNVNALELEDSALYLCASSLEQLETQYFGPGTRLLVL.